A single sample is the source of the 15 T cell receptor beta chains below, sequenced in a study of cytomegalovirus exposure and HLA in healthy donors. PCR amplification relied on 60 Vbeta primers (plus 13 Jbeta primers). Data came from immunoSEQ multiplex PCR; TCRdb stores just in-frame clones and leaves some out. Here the sample spans some 90,000 clones, about three quarters being singletons. The specimen was PBMCs. These receptor sequences come from a boy under 18 in good health and CMV-seronegative.

This clone has only a few counts. The rearrangement joins TRBV19 to TRBJ2-7, with 9 bases fitting TRBD1. After removal of 9 bases from V and 6 bases from J, the junction contained 9 bases not matched to a gene. From germline, CDR1 is LNHDA and CDR2 SQIVND (reference sequence). This CDR3 contains 13 residues. In nucleotides, the CDR3 is TGTGCCAGCCAACGGGACAGGGTCGGCGAGCAGTACTTC. Translation: CASQRDRVGEQYF.

The CDR3 DNA reads as TGTGCCAGCAGCCCCCGGACAGGGCAAGGACTAGCGGGGGGAGGGTCCACAGATACGCAGTATTTT. Residues: CASSPRTGQGLAGGGSTDTQYF. The V and J genes are TRBV9 and TRBJ2-3; 14 positions agree with TRBD2. Germline CDR1 reads SGDLS; CDR2 reads YYNGEE. The CDR3 covers 22 residues. J was trimmed by 2 bases and V by 4 bases; bases with no gene match: 21.

The chain links TRBV6-5 to TRBJ2-3; D perhaps matches TRBD2 (6 bases). Germline CDR1 MNHEY, CDR2 SVGAGI. The CDR3 spans 12 residues. The V end was cut by 2 bases, the J end by 10 bases, with 10 bases between. As DNA, the CDR3 is TGTGCCAGCAGTTACGGCGGGGAGGCGCAGTATTTT. Translating it yields CASSYGGEAQYF.

CDR3: CAISGQGDTLGNQPQHF. CDR3 nucleotides: TGTGCCATCAGTGGCCAGGGGGACACCCTGGGGAATCAGCCCCAGCATTTT. The chain employs TRBV10-3 and TRBJ1-5; 7 bases line up with TRBD1. Germline trimming cut 4 bases from V and 4 bases from J; bases unmatched to any gene: 13. The CDR3 is 17 residues long. CDR1 and CDR2 (germline): ENHRY, SYGVKD.

The chain joins TRBV28 to TRBJ1-2; TRBD1 matches 9 bases. The germline V gene encodes CDR1 MDHEN and CDR2 SYDVKM. With 5 bases clipped from V and 8 bases from J, the junction kept 6 bases outside the gene matches. The length of the CDR3 is 13 residues. This CDR3 reads CASSRDRGGGYTF. The CDR3 DNA is TGTGCCAGCAGTCGCGACAGGGGGGGCGGCTACACCTTC.

The V and J genes are TRBV28 and TRBJ1-2; D uncertain. This CDR3 comprises 12 residues. Per the germline V gene, CDR1 is MDHEN and CDR2 is SYDVKM. Trimming shortened V by 6 bases and J by 4 bases, and 9 bases separated the two germline ends. The CDR3 DNA reads TGTGCCAGCAGCCCCCCCGTCTATGGCTACACCTTC. It codes for CASSPPVYGYTF.

The V call is TRBV9, the J call TRBJ1-1, with 7 nucleotides matching TRBD1. The CDR3 sequence is 15 residues long. V lost 4 bases, J lost 0 bases, and 6 bases stayed unmatched. Germline lookup yields CDR1 SGDLS and CDR2 YYNGEE. The CDR3 sequence is CASSRTGDMNTEAFF. CDR3 DNA: TGTGCCAGCAGCCGCACAGGGGATATGAACACTGAAGCTTTCTTT.

This chain uses TRBV7-9 with TRBJ2-7; 9 positions match TRBD1. CDR1 is SEHNR, CDR2 FQNEAQ, per germline (reference sequence). V shed 3 bases, J shed 7 bases, and the junction held 10 bases outside the gene matches. The CDR3 length is 15 residues. CDR3 sequence (DNA): TGTGCCAGCAGCTTCACCGGGACAGGGATAGTAGAGCAGTACTTC. It translates to CASSFTGTGIVEQYF.

The CDR3 region is CAWSVQGINQPQHF. The CDR3 nucleotides read TGTGCCTGGAGTGTACAGGGAATCAATCAGCCCCAGCATTTT. The chain joins TRBV30 to TRBJ1-5; weak D call: TRBD1 (6 bases). The CDR3 is made up of 14 amino acids. Germline lookup yields CDR1 GTSNPN and CDR2 SVGIG (reference sequence). V was clipped by 0 bases and J by 3 bases, with 9 bases between them.

The chain is built from TRBV4-3 and TRBJ2-2; 9 bases agree with TRBD2. Germline V gene lookup returns CDR1 LGHNA and CDR2 YSLEER. Germline trimming cut 6 bases from V and 5 bases from J; bases unmatched to any gene: 10. CDR3 length: 16 amino acids. CDR3 nucleotides: TGCGCCAGCAGACTGAGAGCGGGGGGCGGGACCGGGGAGCTGTTTTTT. Its protein product is CASRLRAGGGTGELFF.

The gene calls are TRBV28 and TRBJ1-4, with 9 bases matching TRBD1. V was clipped by 4 bases and J by 8 bases; unmatched bases: 8. In germline, CDR1 is MDHEN, CDR2 SYDVKM. The CDR3 covers 15 residues. The CDR3 is CASSSAGTGYEKLFF. The CDR3 DNA reads TGTGCCAGCAGTTCCGCCGGGACAGGGTACGAAAAACTGTTTTTT. The whole variable domain, remainder taken from reference TRBV28 and TRBJ1-4, is DVKVTQSSRYLVKRTGEKVFLECVQDMDHENMFWYRQDPGLGLRLIYFSYDVKMKEKGDIPEGYSVSREKKERFSLILESASTNQTSMYLCASSSAGTGYEKLFFGSGTQLSVL.

CDR3 region: CASSVLQTLNQPQHF. CDR3 bases: TGTGCCAGCAGTGTTTTACAGACCCTTAATCAGCCCCAGCATTTT. The J gene is TRBJ1-5, the V gene TRBV6-5; D not resolved. CDR3 size: 15 residues. CDR1 and CDR2 from the germline V gene are MNHEY and SVGAGI. V lost 5 bases, J lost 4 bases, and 15 bases lay in between.

V is TRBV7-8 and J is TRBJ2-1, with D perhaps TRBD2 (6 bases). The CDR3 contains 15 residues. V gave up 4 bases and J gave up 8 bases, with 18 bases separating them. Germline CDR1 SGHVS, CDR2 FQNEAQ. The CDR3 DNA reads as TGTGCCAGCAGCTCCCGGCTCGGCGGGGTCGATGAGCAGTTCTTC. Its protein product is CASSSRLGGVDEQFF.

This chain joins TRBV18 and TRBJ2-5; D gene uncertain. Per germline, CDR1 KGHSH and CDR2 LQKENI. This CDR3 spans 13 amino acids. Trimming removed 1 base from V and 0 bases from J, with 3 bases in between. The CDR3 sequence: CASSPRNQETQYF. The CDR3 nucleotides read TGTGCCAGCTCACCACGTAACCAAGAGACCCAGTACTTC.

The rearrangement uses TRBV27 and TRBJ2-7, with D hard to call. Looked up from germline, CDR1 is MNHEY and CDR2 is SMNVEV (reference sequence). Between the trimmed V and J ends, which lost 4 bases and 7 bases, there was a span of 8 bases. The CDR3 consists of 11 residues. CDR3 loop: CASSSHEEQYF. As DNA, the CDR3 is TGTGCCAGCAGTTCGCATGAGGAGCAGTACTTC.